Listed below are T cell receptor beta chains from one sample, sequenced in a study of T-cell memory formation after mild COVID-19. TCRdb re-called the 5' RACE reads with MiXCR, one entry per CDR3 protein. The sample includes 200,000 or so distinct CDR3 sequences, around 20% of them seen just once. Material: PBMCs or a T cell subset sorted from them (not recorded which). The receptors here all came from an adult woman who had mild COVID-19 (a few samples of this study predate the infection). Cell type and time point are not known. The CDR3 runs from the conserved cysteine through the conserved F or W. A D gene is named only where the DNA matches it firmly. Size values are once, few and many counts, or a class for expanded clones, and some rows have none.

j_call	d_call	clone_size	v_call	cdr3_aa	cdr3_nt
TRBJ1-1	.	.	TRBV12-3/TRBV12-4	CASSLQGTGTEAFF	TGTGCCAGCAGTTTGCAGGGCACTGGCACTGAAGCTTTCTTT
TRBJ2-1	.	few	TRBV20-1	CSAGDSNPYNEQFF	TGCAGTGCTGGGGACTCAAACCCCTACAATGAGCAGTTCTTC
TRBJ2-1	TRBD2	few	TRBV10-3	CATQGLAVTNEQFF	TGTGCCACCCAGGGACTAGCTGTTACCAATGAGCAGTTCTTC
TRBJ2-1	TRBD1	few	TRBV30	CAWSTGTGPFF	TGTGCCTGGAGTACCGGGACAGGCCCGTTCTTC
TRBJ2-1	TRBD1	.	TRBV24-1	CATSDLAGTGVINEQFF	TGTGCCACCAGTGATTTGGCCGGGACAGGGGTTATCAATGAGCAGTTCTTC
TRBJ1-2	.	.	TRBV5-5	CASSLVLGYGYTF	TGTGCCAGCAGCTTGGTCCTGGGCTATGGCTACACCTTC
TRBJ2-7	.	.	TRBV7-3	CASSLDREGEQYF	TGTGCCAGCAGCCTGGACAGGGAGGGGGAGCAGTACTTC
TRBJ1-1	TRBD1	few	TRBV3-1	CASSRGTGGTEAFF	TGTGCCAGCAGCCGGGGGACAGGGGGCACTGAAGCTTTCTTT
TRBJ2-3	.	many	TRBV27	CASLPYGQGTDTQYF	TGTGCCAGCCTACCCTATGGCCAGGGGACAGATACGCAGTATTTT
TRBJ2-3	.	.	TRBV6-5	CASSSTSSTDTQYF	TGTGCCAGCAGTTCCACATCAAGCACAGATACGCAGTATTTT
TRBJ2-3	TRBD1	.	TRBV24-1	CATSDYRGLTDTQYF	TGTGCCACCAGTGATTACAGGGGTTTGACAGATACGCAGTATTTT
TRBJ1-1	.	few	TRBV7-9	CASRPAPWGTEAFF	TGTGCCAGCAGACCCGCGCCTTGGGGGACTGAAGCTTTCTTT
TRBJ2-7	TRBD2	few	TRBV2	CASSERSGGRFTYEQYF	TGTGCCAGCAGTGAAAGGAGCGGGGGACGGTTCACCTACGAGCAGTACTTC
TRBJ1-1	.	few	TRBV5-1	CASSPAAGNTEAFF	TGCGCCAGCAGCCCGGCGGCGGGGAACACTGAAGCTTTCTTT
TRBJ2-1	TRBD2	.	TRBV2	CASMGGGRDEQFF	TGTGCCAGCATGGGCGGGGGTCGGGATGAGCAGTTCTTC
TRBJ1-1	.	.	TRBV25-1	CASVTNTEAFF	TGTGCCAGCGTAACGAACACTGAAGCTTTCTTT
TRBJ2-1	TRBD2	.	TRBV11-2	CASSLDHGVAGSSYNEQFF	TGTGCCAGCAGCTTAGATCATGGAGTAGCGGGTAGCTCCTACAATGAGCAGTTCTTC
TRBJ1-5	.	few	TRBV12-3/TRBV12-4	CASSSAGIGQPQHF	TGTGCCAGCAGTTCGGCAGGGATTGGGCAGCCCCAGCATTTT
TRBJ2-7	.	.	TRBV7-8	CASSFIRDSYEQYF	TGTGCCAGCAGCTTCATTCGGGACTCCTACGAGCAGTACTTC
TRBJ2-7	.	many	TRBV7-2	CASSYEGTTPRQYF	TGTGCCAGCAGCTACGAGGGGACCACCCCTCGGCAGTACTTC
TRBJ2-3	TRBD2	few	TRBV7-3	CASSRLAGRDTQYF	TGTGCCAGCAGCCGACTAGCGGGGAGAGATACGCAGTATTTT
TRBJ2-2	TRBD2	few	TRBV2	CASSYGTSGRGTGELFF	TGTGCCAGCAGTTATGGGACTAGCGGGAGGGGCACCGGGGAGCTGTTTTTT
TRBJ2-6	.	few	TRBV4-1	CASSQVWGGANVLTF	TGCGCCAGCAGCCAAGTCTGGGGTGGGGCCAACGTCCTGACTTTC
TRBJ2-3	.	.	TRBV4-1	CASSQDKGGSDTQYF	TGCGCCAGCAGCCAAGATAAGGGGGGCTCAGATACGCAGTATTTT
TRBJ1-2	.	few	TRBV29-1	CSETDRLDGYTF	TGCAGCGAAACCGACAGGTTGGATGGCTACACCTTC
TRBJ2-7	.	.	TRBV28	CASIIDGGYEQYF	TGTGCCAGCATCATCGATGGAGGGTACGAGCAGTACTTC
TRBJ1-2	.	.	TRBV30	CAWSVRFEFNYGYTF	TGTGCCTGGAGTGTACGGTTCGAGTTTAACTATGGCTACACCTTC
TRBJ1-2	.	.	TRBV6-5	CASSYSPRGYYGYTF	TGTGCCAGCAGTTACTCCCCGCGGGGGTACTATGGCTACACCTTC
TRBJ1-1	.	few	TRBV7-2	CASSYRGGSPEAFF	TGTGCCAGCAGCTATAGGGGGGGGTCCCCTGAAGCTTTCTTT
TRBJ2-1	.	.	TRBV5-1	CASSATPGGSYNEQFF	TGCGCCAGCAGCGCCACACCCGGGGGTTCCTACAATGAGCAGTTCTTC
TRBJ1-2	.	.	TRBV7-2	CASSLARGGGYGYTF	TGTGCCAGCAGCTTAGCGAGGGGAGGTGGCTATGGCTACACCTTC
TRBJ1-3	.	many	TRBV29-1	CSVTLYGTIYF	TGCAGCGTTACCCTTTATGGCACCATATATTTT
TRBJ2-5	TRBD1	few	TRBV20-1	CSARLLDPGQIQETQYF	TGCAGTGCTAGACTTTTAGACCCGGGACAGATCCAAGAGACCCAGTACTTC
TRBJ1-6	TRBD1	few	TRBV11-2	CASSFTGDSPLHF	TGTGCCAGCAGCTTTACAGGGGATTCACCCCTCCACTTT
TRBJ2-7	.	.	TRBV21-1	CASSKKGPGRGVNAYEQYF	TGTGCCAGCAGCAAAAAAGGGCCAGGGCGGGGAGTGAATGCCTACGAGCAGTACTTC
TRBJ2-1	TRBD2	.	TRBV24-1	CATSDFSSSGRNNEQFF	TGTGCCACCAGTGATTTCTCCTCTAGCGGGAGAAACAATGAGCAGTTCTTC
TRBJ1-1	.	.	TRBV6-5	CASSPTGSTEAFF	TGTGCCAGCAGCCCCACAGGGTCGACTGAAGCTTTCTTT
TRBJ2-3	TRBD2	.	TRBV3-1	CASSQGLAGVYTQYF	TGTGCCAGCAGCCAAGGCCTAGCGGGCGTATATACGCAGTATTTT
TRBJ1-5	.	few	TRBV20-1	CSAPASGEYNQPQHF	TGCAGTGCCCCTGCATCCGGGGAATATAATCAGCCCCAGCATTTT
TRBJ1-2	TRBD1	.	TRBV30	CARGTGATSYGYTF	TGTGCCCGGGGGACAGGGGCCACGAGCTATGGCTACACCTTC
TRBJ2-3	TRBD1	.	TRBV7-9	CASSPTGRDRGTDTQYF	TGTGCCAGCAGCCCCACCGGCCGGGACAGGGGAACAGATACGCAGTATTTT
TRBJ1-1	.	.	TRBV12-3/TRBV12-4	CASLSGGNTEAFF	TGTGCCAGCCTAAGTGGGGGAAACACTGAAGCTTTCTTT
TRBJ1-1	.	few	TRBV19	CASSMGQRYTEAFF	TGTGCCAGTAGTATGGGGCAGAGGTACACTGAAGCTTTCTTT
TRBJ2-3	.	.	TRBV12-3/TRBV12-4	CASSPSGGGVIYTQYF	TGTGCCAGCAGTCCCTCGGGGGGCGGGGTAATATATACGCAGTATTTT